The T cell receptor beta chain described here comes from a study of neurological immune-mediated disorders. Whole-study findings and limits: CDR3 amino acid sequences of expanded clones were not shared across subjects, a result suggesting private repertoires in all groups. HTLV-1-associated myelopathy displayed the greatest TCR clonal expansion, and multiple sclerosis exhibited the smallest, lower than that of healthy controls.

This clonotype has ten or more counts. The antigen is undetermined. V was clipped by 3 bases and J by 5 bases; unmatched bases: 2. This CDR3 region has 15 residues. The germline V gene has CDR1 LNHDA and CDR2 SQIVND (reference sequence). The team produced cDNA through 5'RACE using 10-nucleotide random UMIs. TCRdb called the 5' RACE reads again in MiXCR, with one record for every CDR3 protein. The table has approximately 20,000 distinct CDR3 sequences, around 28% seen once. The origin of this receptor is a man aged 45-65 years with HTLV-1-associated myelopathy (HAM/TSP). The chain links TRBV19 to TRBJ2-3; the match to TRBD2 covers 13 bases. Sequences were obtained from PBMCs. CDR3 sequence (DNA): TGTGCCAGTAGTATGCGGACTAGCGGGAGAGATACGCAGTATTTT. Translation gives CASSMRTSGRDTQYF.